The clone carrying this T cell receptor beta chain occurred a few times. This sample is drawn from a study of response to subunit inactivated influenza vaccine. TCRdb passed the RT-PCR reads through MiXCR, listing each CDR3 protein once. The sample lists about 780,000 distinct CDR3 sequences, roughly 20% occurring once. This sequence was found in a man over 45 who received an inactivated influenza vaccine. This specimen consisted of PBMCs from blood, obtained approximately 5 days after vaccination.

In DNA, the CDR3 is TGTGCCACCAGCAGGAACCCGGGACTAGCGGGAGCCCGTGAGCAGTTCTTC. Its translation: CATSRNPGLAGAREQFF. This chain links TRBV15 with TRBJ2-1; 14 bases match TRBD2. CDR1 is LNHNV and CDR2 is YYDKDF in the germline V gene (reference sequence). J gave up 9 bases and V 3 bases, and 10 bases lay outside the gene matches. This CDR3 spans 17 amino acids.